This is a list of T cell receptor beta chains from one sample in a study of control samples from healthy donors and cancer patients. Here immunoSEQ multiplex PCR was the method, and the copy in TCRdb shows in-frame clones only, minus some. The data hold 130,000 or so clones, with roughly nine tenths observed a single time. Material for sequencing was PBMCs. The receptors shown here come from a man aged 50-59 years with head and neck cancer. Both conserved end residues are part of each CDR3. A D gene is named only where the DNA matches it firmly. Some rows mark clone size as missing; the rest say once, few, many or name a class of expanded clone.

J gene,D gene,clone size,V gene,CDR3 protein,CDR3 DNA
TRBJ1-5,TRBD1,-,TRBV4-1,CASSQERQGSNQPQHF,TGCGCCAGCAGCCAAGAACGACAGGGAAGCAATCAGCCCCAGCATTTT
TRBJ2-5,-,once,TRBV6-5,CASRRRALQETQYF,TGTGCCAGCAGAAGGAGGGCTTTACAAGAGACCCAGTACTTC
TRBJ2-7,-,-,TRBV4-1,CASSQRGPGMDEQYF,TGCGCCAGCAGCCAAAGGGGACCGGGGATGGACGAGCAGTACTTC
TRBJ1-3,-,-,TRBV10-3,CAIGETGNTIYF,TGTGCCATCGGAGAAACTGGAAACACCATATATTTT
TRBJ2-7,-,-,TRBV9,CASSGSRGPYEQYF,TGTGCCAGCAGCGGCTCGAGGGGACCCTACGAGCAGTACTTC
TRBJ2-7,-,once,TRBV7-2,CASSWASYEQYF,TGTGCCAGCAGCTGGGCTTCCTACGAGCAGTACTTC
TRBJ2-7,TRBD1,-,TRBV7-7,CASSLGQGGTYEQYF,TGTGCCAGCAGCTTGGGACAGGGGGGAACCTACGAGCAGTACTTC
TRBJ1-2,TRBD1,-,TRBV6-5,CASSYNPTDRAGYTF,TGTGCCAGCAGTTACAACCCGACAGACAGGGCTGGCTACACCTTC
TRBJ1-1,-,-,TRBV6-5,CASKISGTQNTEAFF,TGTGCCAGCAAAATCTCAGGAACCCAGAACACTGAAGCTTTCTTT
TRBJ1-2,TRBD1,-,TRBV24-1,CATSDPRQGLASYTF,TGTGCCACCAGTGACCCCCGACAGGGCTTGGCTAGCTACACCTTC
TRBJ2-7,TRBD1,-,TRBV18,CASSLNGGQGGTYEQYF,TGTGCCAGCTCACTCAACGGGGGACAGGGGGGCACTTACGAGCAGTACTTC
TRBJ2-7,TRBD2,once,TRBV27,CASSGPGLAGGAYEQYF,TGTGCCAGCAGCGGACCGGGACTAGCGGGGGGAGCCTACGAGCAGTACTTC
TRBJ1-4,-,-,TRBV19,CASSITPGRSTNEKLFF,TGTGCCAGTAGTATCACCCCGGGGCGCTCAACTAATGAAAAACTGTTTTTT
TRBJ2-5,TRBD1,-,TRBV20-1,CSASGTDPLGETQYF,TGCAGTGCTAGTGGGACAGACCCCCTGGGAGAGACCCAGTACTTC
TRBJ1-2,-,-,TRBV28,CASSFRDLRRYGYTF,TGTGCCAGCAGTTTTCGGGACCTCCGGCGCTATGGCTACACCTTC
TRBJ1-5,-,many,TRBV6-2/TRBV6-3,CASSLQDLPVQPQHF,TGTGCCAGCAGTTTACAGGATCTACCGGTTCAGCCCCAGCATTTT
TRBJ2-1,TRBD1,few,TRBV9,CASSGQGSSYNEQFF,TGTGCCAGCAGCGGACAGGGGAGCTCCTACAATGAGCAGTTCTTC
TRBJ1-2,-,-,TRBV15,CATSRDIRGDYGYTF,TGTGCCACCAGCAGAGATATCAGAGGTGACTATGGCTACACCTTC
TRBJ2-7,-,-,TRBV28,CASSAGTSRRDEQYF,TGTGCCAGCAGTGCCGGGACATCAAGGCGGGACGAGCAGTACTTC
TRBJ2-2,-,-,TRBV14,CASSQEAGGGPNTGELFF,TGTGCCAGCAGCCAAGAGGCCGGGGGTGGGCCGAACACCGGGGAGCTGTTTTTT
TRBJ2-1,-,-,TRBV5-1,CASSLAFGSSYNEQFF,TGCGCCAGCAGCTTGGCTTTCGGGAGCTCCTACAATGAGCAGTTCTTC
TRBJ2-7,-,-,TRBV30,CAWSDRYEQYF,TGTGCCTGGAGTGACCGCTACGAGCAGTACTTC
TRBJ1-1,-,-,TRBV24-1,CATSDPEQGNTEAFF,TGTGCCACCAGTGATCCGGAGCAGGGGAACACTGAAGCTTTCTTT
TRBJ2-1,-,once,TRBV5-1,CASSLAGPKGEQFF,TGCGCCAGCAGCTTGGCTGGACCGAAGGGTGAGCAGTTCTTC
TRBJ1-5,-,few,TRBV14,CASSQDLGQPQHF,TGTGCCAGCAGCCAAGACTTGGGTCAGCCCCAGCATTTT
TRBJ1-1,TRBD1,-,TRBV9,CASSALQGADTEAFF,TGTGCCAGCAGCGCATTACAGGGGGCCGACACTGAAGCTTTCTTT
TRBJ2-5,-,-,TRBV13,CASYHEDRGRSYQETQYF,TGTGCCAGCTATCACGAGGACAGAGGAAGATCGTACCAAGAGACCCAGTACTTC
TRBJ2-7,-,-,TRBV5-4,CASSLWTDEQYF,TGTGCCAGCAGCTTGTGGACAGACGAGCAGTACTTC
TRBJ1-5,TRBD1,-,TRBV19,CASSPQGVWNQPQHF,TGTGCCAGTAGCCCACAGGGGGTTTGGAATCAGCCCCAGCATTTT
TRBJ2-7,-,-,TRBV6-6,CASTEGLSYEQYF,TGTGCCAGCACGGAGGGTCTCTCCTACGAGCAGTACTTC
TRBJ1-3,-,-,TRBV5-5,CASSLQQGRNTIYF,TGTGCCAGCAGCTTGCAGCAGGGGAGAAACACCATATATTTT